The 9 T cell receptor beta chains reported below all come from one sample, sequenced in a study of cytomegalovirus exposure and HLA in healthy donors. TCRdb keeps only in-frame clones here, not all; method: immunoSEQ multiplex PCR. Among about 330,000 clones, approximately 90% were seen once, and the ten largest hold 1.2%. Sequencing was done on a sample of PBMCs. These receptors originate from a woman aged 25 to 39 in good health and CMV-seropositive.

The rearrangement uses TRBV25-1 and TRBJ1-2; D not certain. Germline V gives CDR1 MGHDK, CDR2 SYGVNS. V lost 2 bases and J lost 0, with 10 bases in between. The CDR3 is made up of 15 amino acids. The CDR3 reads CASSEKASSNYGYTF. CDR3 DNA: TGTGCCAGCAGTGAAAAAGCAAGCTCTAACTATGGCTACACCTTC.

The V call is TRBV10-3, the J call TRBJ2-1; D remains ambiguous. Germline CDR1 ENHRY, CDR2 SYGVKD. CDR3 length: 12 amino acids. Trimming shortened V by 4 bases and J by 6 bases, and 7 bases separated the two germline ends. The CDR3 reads CAISGNSNEQFF. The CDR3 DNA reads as TGTGCCATCAGTGGCAATAGCAATGAGCAGTTCTTC.

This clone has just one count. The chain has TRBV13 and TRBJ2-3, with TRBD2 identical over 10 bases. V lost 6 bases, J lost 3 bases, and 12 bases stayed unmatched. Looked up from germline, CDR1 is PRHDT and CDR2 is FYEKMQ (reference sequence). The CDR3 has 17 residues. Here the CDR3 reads CASSRLAGEGGTDTQYF. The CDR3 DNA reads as TGTGCCAGCAGTCGTCTAGCGGGGGAGGGTGGAACAGATACGCAGTATTTT.

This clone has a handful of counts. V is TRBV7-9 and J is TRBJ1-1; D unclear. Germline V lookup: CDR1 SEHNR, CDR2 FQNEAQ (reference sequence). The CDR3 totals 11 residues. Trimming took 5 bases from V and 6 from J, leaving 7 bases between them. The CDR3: CASSLDPEAFF. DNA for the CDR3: TGTGCCAGCAGCCTAGACCCTGAAGCTTTCTTT. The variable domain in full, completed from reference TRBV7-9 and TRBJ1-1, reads DTGVSQNPRHKITKRGQNVTFRCDPISEHNRLYWYRQTLGQGPEFLTYFQNEAQLEKSRLLSDRFSAERPKGSFSTLEIQRTEQGDSAMYLCASSLDPEAFFGQGTRLTVV.

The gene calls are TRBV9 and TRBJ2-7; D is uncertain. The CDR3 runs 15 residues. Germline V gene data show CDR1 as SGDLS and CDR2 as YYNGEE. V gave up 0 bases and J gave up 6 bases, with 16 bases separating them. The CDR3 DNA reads TGTGCCAGCAGCGTAGAGGCGGCTTCGGCTATCGAGCAGTACTTC. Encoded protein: CASSVEAASAIEQYF.

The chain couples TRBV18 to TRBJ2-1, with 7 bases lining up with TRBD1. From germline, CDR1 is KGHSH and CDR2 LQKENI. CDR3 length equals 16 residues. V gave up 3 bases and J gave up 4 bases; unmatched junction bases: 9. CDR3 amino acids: CASSPTPGQIYNEQFF. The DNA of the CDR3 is TGTGCCAGCTCACCTACCCCGGGACAGATATACAATGAGCAGTTCTTC. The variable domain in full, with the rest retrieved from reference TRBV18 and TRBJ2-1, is NAGVMQNPRHLVRRRGQEARLRCSPMKGHSHVYWYRQLPEEGLKFMVYLQKENIIDESGMPKERFSAEFPKEGPSILRIQQVVRGDSAAYFCASSPTPGQIYNEQFFGPGTRLTVL.

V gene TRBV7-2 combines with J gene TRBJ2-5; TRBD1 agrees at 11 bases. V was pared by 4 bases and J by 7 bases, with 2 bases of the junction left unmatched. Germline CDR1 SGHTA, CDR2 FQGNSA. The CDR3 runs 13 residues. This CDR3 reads CASSSGTGGTQYF. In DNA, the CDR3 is TGTGCCAGCAGCTCCGGGACAGGGGGGACCCAGTACTTC.

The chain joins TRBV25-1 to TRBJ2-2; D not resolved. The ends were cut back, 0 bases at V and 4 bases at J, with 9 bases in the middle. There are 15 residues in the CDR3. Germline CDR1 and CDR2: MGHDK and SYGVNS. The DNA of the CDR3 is TGTGCCAGCAGTGAATACGGCAGCTTCACCGGGGAGCTGTTTTTT. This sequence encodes CASSEYGSFTGELFF.

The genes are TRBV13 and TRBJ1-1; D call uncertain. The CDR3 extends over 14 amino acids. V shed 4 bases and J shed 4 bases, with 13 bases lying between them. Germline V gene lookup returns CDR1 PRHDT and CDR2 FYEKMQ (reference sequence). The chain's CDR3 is CASSSRLEGTEAFF. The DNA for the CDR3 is TGTGCCAGCAGCTCACGACTAGAGGGCACTGAAGCTTTCTTT.